This TCR delta chain was recorded in a study of γδ T cells in repeated Plasmodium falciparum infection. Study details: Age- and gender-matched Australian children served as comparison for malaria-exposed Malian children. Malaria-naive adults were infected with P. falciparum NF54 four times over roughly 600 days. Findings of the study overall: Vdelta2-negative gammadelta repertoires appeared less diverse and less shared in Malian than Australian children. Many TCRgamma sequences overlapped between individuals in stable Vgamma9/Vdelta2+ repertoires.

TCRdb repeated clone calling on the multiplex PCR reads with CATT. Counted here are 70,000 to 95,000 delta-chain clones, 1.4% occurring once; the ten biggest clones make up around 8.1%. The germline V gene has CDR1 GEAIGNYY and CDR2 EKD. CDR3 length equals 22 residues. Flow sorting of PBMC yielded separate Vgamma9/Vdelta2+ and Vdelta2-negative gammadelta T cell populations for bulk repertoire analysis. In regard to this clone: Its antigen is currently unknown. A far larger clone differs by one base, so this is likely a read error. This specimen includes other DNA sequences encoding the same CDR3.

The clonotype comes from a pool of human donors (malaria-infected and uninfected, not separated). Sequencing input: gamma-delta T cells from blood. The J gene is TRDJ1, the V gene TRDV2; TRDD3 matches at 10 bases. TCRdb offers no J gene call, so here the DNA was matched to germline to obtain one. The CDR3 nucleotides read TGTGCCTGCGACATCCTGAGGAATCCTACGGGTTTGGGGGATACCCCTGGCGATAAACTCATCTTT. Its protein is CACDILRNPTGLGDTPGDKLIF.